This T cell receptor (beta chain) was captured in a study of blood T cell repertoires in COVID-19. Study context: Samples of COVID-19 (acute and convalescent) were obtained from the United States, Italy and Spain. The analysed material was cDNA or gDNA that came from T cells, B-cell-depleted T cells, or PBMCs.

Seattle's cohort entered during active infection and was followed longitudinally. CDR1 is SGHDN, CDR2 FVKESK, per germline. The CDR3 has 14 residues. V dropped 4 bases and J dropped 7; count of bases not matched to a gene: 6. The authors' processing: It was from reference gene primer amplification that nucleated cell counts were estimated. Produced via immunoSEQ multiplex PCR; TCRdb's table is partial and in-frame only. The V and J calls and clone size come from that table; D and trimming were worked out from the DNA. Of 300,000 to 400,000 clones listed, around 86% are singletons. Sequenced material: peripheral blood. The receptor's source is a woman aged 50 to 65 with COVID-19, enrolled during active disease. The chain has TRBV14 and TRBJ2-3; 9 positions match TRBD2. For the CDR3, the DNA is TGTGCCAGCAGCCCTGCGGGAGGGCCAAATACGCAGTATTTT. Translated: CASSPAGGPNTQYF.